This T cell receptor (beta chain) is drawn from a study of blood T cell repertoires in COVID-19. Study as a whole: The samples span acute and convalescent COVID-19 from the United States, Italy and Spain.

Enrolled through a virtual design, the participants were between roughly 18 and 100 years of age and came from about two dozen US areas. Those designated as exposed participants met a COVID-19 case within 2 weeks before study entry. The CDR3 contains 15 residues. V was shortened by 5 bases and J by 5 bases, with 18 bases between the two germline ends. CDR1 SGHAT and CDR2 FQDESV come from the germline V gene (reference sequence). The authors' processing: Amplification with reference gene primers provided the estimates of nucleated cell counts. Libraries were prepared by immunoSEQ multiplex PCR; TCRdb keeps only in-frame clonotypes and omits some of them. Clone size and V and J calls were adopted from that table, with D and trimming inferred from the DNA. The sample shows a few hundred thousand clones, 80% to 90% of them seen only once.

Sequenced sample: PBMCs or T cells enriched from blood (not recorded which). This receptor was obtained from a woman aged 25 to 39 who had been exposed to COVID-19. The V and J genes are TRBV11-1 and TRBJ2-5, with a possible D match to TRBD2 (8 bases). CDR3 nucleotide sequence: TGTGCCAGCAGCCTACACGGGGGGGGACAGGAGACCCAGTACTTC. This codes for CASSLHGGGQETQYF.